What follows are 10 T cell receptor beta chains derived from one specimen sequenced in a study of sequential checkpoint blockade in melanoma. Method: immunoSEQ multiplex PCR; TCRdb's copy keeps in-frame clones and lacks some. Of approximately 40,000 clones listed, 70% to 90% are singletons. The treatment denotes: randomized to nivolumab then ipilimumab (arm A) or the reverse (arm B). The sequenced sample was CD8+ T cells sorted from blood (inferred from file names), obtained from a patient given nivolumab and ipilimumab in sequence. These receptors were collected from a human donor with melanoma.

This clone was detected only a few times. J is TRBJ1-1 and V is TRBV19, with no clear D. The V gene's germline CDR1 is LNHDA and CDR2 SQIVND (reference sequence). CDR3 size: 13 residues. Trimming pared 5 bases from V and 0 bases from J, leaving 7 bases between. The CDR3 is CASSAALNTEAFF. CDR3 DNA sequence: TGTGCCAGTAGTGCGGCCCTGAACACTGAAGCTTTCTTT.

The CDR3 region is CASSLTGGTSYEQYF. Written as DNA, the CDR3 is TGTGCCAGCAGCTTAACGGGGGGAACCTCCTACGAGCAGTACTTC. The chain uses TRBV7-3 and TRBJ2-5; perhaps TRBD2 as D (6 bases). Near its end, the DNA agrees better with TRBJ2-7, so the J call may be wrong. This CDR3 region has 15 residues. The germline gives CDR1 SGHTA, CDR2 FQGTGA.

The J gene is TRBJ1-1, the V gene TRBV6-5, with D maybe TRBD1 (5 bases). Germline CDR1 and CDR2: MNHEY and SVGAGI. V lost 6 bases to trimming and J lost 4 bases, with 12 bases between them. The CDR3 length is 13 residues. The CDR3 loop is CASRRGSGTEAFF. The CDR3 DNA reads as TGTGCCAGCAGACGGGGGTCGGGCACTGAAGCTTTCTTT.

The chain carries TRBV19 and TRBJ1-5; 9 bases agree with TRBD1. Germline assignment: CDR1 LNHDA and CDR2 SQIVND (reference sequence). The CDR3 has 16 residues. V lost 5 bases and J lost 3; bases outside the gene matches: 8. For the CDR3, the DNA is TGTGCCAGTAGTCCCGGGACAGGGTTATTCAATCAGCCCCAGCATTTT. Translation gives CASSPGTGLFNQPQHF.

The CDR3 DNA sequence: TGTGCCAGCAGCTCGGGACTAGCGGAGTCCTACGAGCAGTACGTC. Amino acid sequence: CASSSGLAESYEQYV. V is TRBV13 and J is TRBJ2-7; 11 bases align to TRBD2. The CDR3 consists of 15 residues. Unmatched junction bases numbered 3, after V lost 4 bases and J lost 1 base. CDR1 and CDR2 from the germline V gene are PRHDT and FYEKMQ (reference sequence).

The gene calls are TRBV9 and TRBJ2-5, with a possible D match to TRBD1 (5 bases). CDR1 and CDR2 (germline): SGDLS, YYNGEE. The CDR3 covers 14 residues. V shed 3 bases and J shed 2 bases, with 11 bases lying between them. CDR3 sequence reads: CASSERTLQETQYF. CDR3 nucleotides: TGTGCCAGCAGCGAGAGGACATTACAAGAGACCCAGTACTTC.

CDR3 in DNA: TGCAGCGTGAGGGCGGCTGAACGTCGCGAGCAGTACTTC. The encoded protein is CSVRAAERREQYF. The J gene is TRBJ2-7, the V gene TRBV29-1; the D gene is possibly TRBD2 (5 bases). Trimming pared 6 bases from V and 6 bases from J, leaving 18 bases between. CDR1 and CDR2 from the germline V gene are SQVTM and ANQGSEA. The CDR3 totals 13 residues.

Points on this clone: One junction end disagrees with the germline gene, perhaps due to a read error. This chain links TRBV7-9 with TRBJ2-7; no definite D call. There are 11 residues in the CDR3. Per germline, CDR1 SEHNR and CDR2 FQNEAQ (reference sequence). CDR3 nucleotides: TGTGCCAGCAGCTGGAGCTACGGGCAGTACTTC. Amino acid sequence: CASSWSYGQYF.

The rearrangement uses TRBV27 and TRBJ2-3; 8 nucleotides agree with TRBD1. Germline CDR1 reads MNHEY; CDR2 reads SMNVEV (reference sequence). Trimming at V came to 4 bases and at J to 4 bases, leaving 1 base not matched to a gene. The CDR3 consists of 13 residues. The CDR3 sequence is CASSSTGADTQYF. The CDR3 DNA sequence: TGTGCCAGCAGTTCGACAGGGGCAGATACGCAGTATTTT.

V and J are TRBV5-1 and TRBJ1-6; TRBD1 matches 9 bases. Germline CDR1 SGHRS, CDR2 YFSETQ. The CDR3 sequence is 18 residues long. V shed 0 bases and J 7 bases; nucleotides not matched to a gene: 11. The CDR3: CASSLEGRTGGWNSPLHF. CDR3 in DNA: TGCGCCAGCAGCTTGGAGGGGCGAACAGGGGGCTGGAATTCACCCCTCCACTTT. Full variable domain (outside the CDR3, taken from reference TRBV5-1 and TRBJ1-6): KAGVTQTPRYLIKTRGQQVTLSCSPISGHRSVSWYQQTPGQGLQFLFEYFSETQRNKGNFPGRFSGRQFSNSRSEMNVSTLELGDSALYLCASSLEGRTGGWNSPLHFGNGTRLTVT.